What follows are 18 T cell receptor beta chains derived from one specimen sequenced in a study of OX40 agonist ivuxolimab in advanced cancers. The receptor library was made with the immunoSEQ multiplex PCR assay. Entries here come from immuneACCESS through TCRdb and include only in-frame sequences with V and J called. Some clones fail to appear in such tables; in the studies checked, an unresolved V gene covers under half of the shortfall, and the cause of the remainder is unknown. The sample contains around 80,000 clones, approximately 79% of them found a single time. The ten largest clones capture 6% to 8% of the sample. The specimen was CD4+ or CD8+ T cells sorted from blood, collected in a trial of the OX40 agonist ivuxolimab. These receptors were obtained from an adult with an advanced solid tumor such as melanoma, head and neck, liver or kidney cancer.

This chain links TRBV30 with TRBJ2-7, with 10 bases lining up with TRBD1. The CDR3 consists of 15 residues. Germline trimming cut 0 bases from V and 5 bases from J; bases unmatched to any gene: 7. Germline CDR1 is GTSNPN and CDR2 is SVGIG (reference sequence). The CDR3 loop is CAWSVLGQGTDEQYF. The CDR3 bases are TGTGCCTGGAGTGTACTGGGACAGGGGACAGACGAGCAGTACTTC. The variable domain in full, with the rest retrieved from reference TRBV30 and TRBJ2-7, is SQTIHQWPATLVQPVGSPLSLECTVEGTSNPNLYWYRQAAGRGLQLLFYSVGIGQISSEVPQNLSASRPQDRQFILSSKKLLLSDSGFYLCAWSVLGQGTDEQYFGPGTRLTVT.

This clone was counted between two and nine times. The chain links TRBV19 to TRBJ1-2, with TRBD1 identical over 8 bases. Per the germline V gene, CDR1 is LNHDA and CDR2 is SQIVND (reference sequence). V shed 6 bases and J 3 bases; nucleotides not matched to a gene: 9. There are 15 residues in the CDR3. DNA of the CDR3: TGTGCCAGTAGGCGGGTAGGGGGACAGGACTATGGCTACACCTTC. Translation gives CASRRVGGQDYGYTF.

CDR3: CASDQERTYGYTF. In nucleotides, the CDR3 is TGTGCCAGCGATCAGGAACGGACCTATGGCTACACCTTC. The V gene is TRBV5-8, the J gene TRBJ1-2, with unresolved D. CDR3 length: 13 amino acids. The V and J ends lost 7 bases and 4 bases respectively, with 14 bases between them. The germline gives CDR1 SGHTS, CDR2 YDEGEE. Together with reference TRBV5-8 and TRBJ1-2, the CDR3 gives the full variable domain: EAGVTQSPTHLIKTRGQQATLRCSPISGHTSVYWYQQALGLGLQFLLWYDEGEERNRGNFPPRFSGRQFPNYSSELNVNALELEDSALYLCASDQERTYGYTFGSGTRLTVV.

The J gene is TRBJ1-5, the V gene TRBV19; TRBD1 matches 12 bases. Germline V gene data show CDR1 as LNHDA and CDR2 as SQIVND (reference sequence). The ends lost 5 bases at V and 6 bases at J; junction bases unmatched: 5. The CDR3 sequence is 15 residues long. CDR3 DNA: TGTGCCAGTAGTCGCGGGACAGGGGGCAGTCAGCCCCAGCATTTT. Translation: CASSRGTGGSQPQHF.

The V gene is TRBV27, the J gene TRBJ1-1; TRBD1 might be the D (6 bases). This CDR3 is built from 15 residues. V gave up 1 base and J gave up 1 base, with 10 bases separating them. Looked up from germline, CDR1 is MNHEY and CDR2 is SMNVEV (reference sequence). The CDR3, as DNA: TGTGCCAGCAGTTTATTTGGGGGGCCGAACACTGAAGCTTTCTTT. Translating gives CASSLFGGPNTEAFF.

This clone was detected once. The V and J genes are TRBV14 and TRBJ2-2; tentative D call: TRBD1 (5 bases). With 3 bases removed from V and 6 bases from J, the gap between germline ends came to 14 bases. This CDR3 has 15 residues. The germline gives CDR1 SGHDN, CDR2 FVKESK. The CDR3 nucleotides are TGTGCCAGCAGCCAGGGAAGGGGCCTGTCCGGGGAGCTGTTTTTT. Translation gives CASSQGRGLSGELFF.

This chain joins TRBV27 and TRBJ1-4; D gene ambiguous. Trimming removed 3 bases from V and 6 bases from J, with 11 bases in between. CDR1 and CDR2 from the germline V gene are MNHEY and SMNVEV (reference sequence). This CDR3 has 14 residues. The CDR3 coding sequence is TGTGCCAGCAGTTTCCTCAGTGGGGATGAAAAACTGTTTTTT. This encodes CASSFLSGDEKLFF.

This chain connects TRBV2 to TRBJ2-7; D is uncertain. Germline-derived CDR1 and CDR2 are SNHLY and FYNNEI. V lost 2 bases to trimming and J lost 2 bases, with 7 bases between them. CDR3 length: 13 amino acids. CDR3 in DNA: TGTGCCAGCAGTGAACCAGTTACCTACGAGCAGTACTTC. Translation: CASSEPVTYEQYF.

The sample holds one count of this clone. The rearrangement uses TRBV2 and TRBJ1-4, with D unresolved. The CDR3 has 14 residues. Germline loops: CDR1 SNHLY, CDR2 FYNNEI. Trimming left V 5 bases short and J 4 bases short, with 11 bases between. This CDR3 reads CASSSWDFNEKLFF. The CDR3 DNA reads as TGTGCCAGCAGTTCTTGGGATTTTAATGAAAAACTGTTTTTT.

Details on this clone: The conserved phenylalanine or tryptophan normally closing the CDR3 is absent here, so this likely arose from a read error. The limits of the CDR3 on the DNA are not certain, so only TCRdb's listed CDR3 is given. The chain has TRBV11-3 and TRBJ2-7; the table's TRBD1 call for D was not verified on the DNA. The germline CDR1 and CDR2 sequences are SGHNT and YENEEA. The CDR3 length is 12 residues, termini included. The CDR3 here is CASIIIAGQPGI.

The chain has TRBV6-6 and TRBJ1-5, with D hard to call. The length of the CDR3 is 13 residues. Trimming took 6 bases from V and 3 from J, leaving 9 bases between them. The germline gives CDR1 MNHNY, CDR2 SVGAGI (reference sequence). The CDR3 DNA sequence: TGTGCCAGCAGACGGAGCCCCAATCAGCCCCAGCATTTT. Protein sequence: CASRRSPNQPQHF.

The chain is built from TRBV11-2 and TRBJ1-2; D not certain. Between the trimmed V and J ends, which lost 1 base and 1 base, there was a span of 10 bases. The germline gives CDR1 SGHAT, CDR2 FQNNGV. The CDR3 is made up of 15 amino acids. The CDR3 DNA is TGTGCCAGCAGCTTAGCGTTTCGGGGTAACTATGGCTACACCTTC. This sequence encodes CASSLAFRGNYGYTF.

V is TRBV4-3 and J is TRBJ1-4; no reliable D call. The CDR3 totals 16 residues. V was cut by 0 bases and J by 10 bases, with 18 bases left in between. In germline, CDR1 is LGHNA, CDR2 YSLEER. The CDR3 sequence: CASSQDLLRKGGKLFF. The CDR3 DNA follows: TGCGCCAGCAGCCAAGATCTTCTTCGAAAGGGCGGAAAACTGTTTTTT.

V and J are TRBV11-1 and TRBJ2-4; TRBD2 matches at 12 bases. The trim removed 3 bases at V and 6 bases at J, leaving 0 bases unmatched. Germline-derived CDR1 and CDR2 are SGHAT and FQDESV (reference sequence). The CDR3 consists of 14 residues. DNA for the CDR3: TGTGCCAGCAGCTTGACTAGCGGGGGAAACATTCAGTACTTC. It specifies CASSLTSGGNIQYF.

Here the CDR3 reads CASSFPAGYNEQFF. The CDR3, as DNA: TGTGCCAGCAGCTTCCCGGCAGGGTACAATGAGCAGTTCTTC. This sequence joins TRBV5-4 and TRBJ2-1; D may be TRBD1 (5 bases). The CDR3 has 14 amino acids. Trimming left V 2 bases short and J 4 bases short, with 10 bases between. Germline CDR1 is SGHNT and CDR2 is YYREEE (reference sequence). Using reference TRBV5-4 and TRBJ2-1 for the parts outside the CDR3, the full variable domain is ETGVTQSPTHLIKTRGQQVTLRCSSQSGHNTVSWYQQALGQGPQFIFQYYREEENGRGNFPPRFSGLQFPNYSSELNVNALELDDSALYLCASSFPAGYNEQFFGPGTRLTVL.

The V and J genes are TRBV5-6 and TRBJ2-1; 10 positions agree with TRBD2. With 0 bases clipped from V and 10 bases from J, the junction kept 7 bases outside the gene matches. CDR1 is SGHDT and CDR2 is YYEEEE in the germline V gene. The CDR3 is 15 residues long. CDR3 coding DNA: TGTGCCAGCAGCTTGGCCTGGTCTAGCGGGGGCGAGCAGTTCTTC. Its translation is CASSLAWSSGGEQFF.

This chain joins TRBV5-1 and TRBJ2-1, with 8 bases lining up with TRBD1. Looked up from germline, CDR1 is SGHRS and CDR2 is YFSETQ. The CDR3 contains 16 residues. V shed 2 bases, J shed 9 bases, and the junction held 13 bases outside the gene matches. CDR3 nucleotide sequence: TGCGCCAGCAGCTTACGCCTGGACAGGGAGGTCGGTGAGCAGTTCTTC. Amino acids: CASSLRLDREVGEQFF.

The chain links TRBV10-2 to TRBJ2-7; a weak D match, TRBD1 (6 bases). Germline assignment: CDR1 WSHSY and CDR2 SAAADI. This CDR3 comprises 13 residues. The germline V and J ends were trimmed by 5 bases and 2 bases, with 10 bases remaining between them. In DNA, the CDR3 is TGCGCCAGCAGTCCGGGACACACCTACGAGCAGTACGTC. It is translated as CASSPGHTYEQYV.